A single sample gave rise to the 7 T cell receptor beta chains below, sequenced in a study of low-dose radiotherapy and immunotherapy resistance in tumors. First-strand cDNA used TRAV- and TRBV-specific primers, covering alpha and beta chains. Amplification of TCRs used a constant-region primer and V-primer adapter for about 20 PCR cycles. TCRdb called the reads again in MiXCR, with one record for every CDR3 protein. The sample contains approximately 80,000 distinct CDR3 sequences, around 17% of which appear only once. As to time point: after trial treatment. The sample's treatment: LDRT plus nivolumab, ipilimumab, low-dose cyclophosphamide and aspirin (RACIN trial). The sample consisted of PBMCs, taken after low-dose radiotherapy plus immunotherapy. Every receptor here comes from a male donor with prostate cancer.

This clonotype was counted ten times or more. V and J are TRBV11-1 and TRBJ2-2; 7 nucleotides match TRBD2. The length of the CDR3 is 16 residues. The germline V gene encodes CDR1 SGHAT and CDR2 FQDESV (reference sequence). The ends lost 1 base at V and 1 base at J; junction bases unmatched: 3. In DNA, the CDR3 is TGTGCCAGCAGCTTAGGCCCTAGCGGGAACACCGGGGAGCTGTTTTTT. As protein: CASSLGPSGNTGELFF. The complete variable domain, with remaining parts taken from reference TRBV11-1 and TRBJ2-2, reads EAEVAQSPRYKITEKSQAVAFWCDPISGHATLYWYRQILGQGPELLVQFQDESVVDDSQLPKDRFSAERLKGVDSTLKIQPAELGDSAMYLCASSLGPSGNTGELFFGEGSRLTVL.

This clonotype was counted at least ten times. The chain carries TRBV6-5 and TRBJ1-2, with TRBD1 matching over 8 bases. The CDR3 is 14 residues long. Unmatched junction bases numbered 2, after V lost 0 bases and J lost 5 bases. Germline CDR1 MNHEY, CDR2 SVGAGI. The CDR3, as DNA: TGTGCCAGCAGTTACTCGGGACAGGATTATGGCTACACCTTC. It encodes CASSYSGQDYGYTF.

V usage is TRBV19 and J usage is TRBJ1-1; the D gene is possibly TRBD1 (6 bases). The CDR3 sequence is 14 residues long. Trimming left V 6 bases short and J 1 base short, with 12 bases between. CDR1 and CDR2 from the germline V gene are LNHDA and SQIVND (reference sequence). This CDR3 reads CASRRPGQNTEAFF. CDR3 nucleotide sequence: TGTGCCAGTAGACGACCGGGACAGAACACTGAAGCTTTCTTT.

With regard to this clonotype: A far larger clone is just one base off, so this is likely a read error. As DNA, the CDR3 is TGTGCCAGCAGCCAATGGGGCCCGAGCTCCTACGAGCAGTTCTTC. This translates into CASSQWGPSSYEQFF. The chain has TRBV14 and TRBJ2-1; possible D gene TRBD1, 5 bases. The CDR3 loop spans 15 amino acids. Germline V gene lookup returns CDR1 SGHDN and CDR2 FVKESK. Trimming pared 2 bases from V and 10 bases from J, leaving 18 bases between.

This clonotype was detected ten times or more. The chain couples TRBV27 to TRBJ1-3, with TRBD1 matching 9 bases. Germline V lookup: CDR1 MNHEY, CDR2 SMNVEV (reference sequence). Trimming cost V 6 bases and J 4 bases; bases outside gene matches: 7. CDR3 length equals 15 residues. As DNA, the CDR3 is TGTGCCAGCAGACTACAGGGGGCAGGGGGAAACACCATATATTTT. Translating gives CASRLQGAGGNTIYF.

This clonotype was seen ten or more times. The rearrangement uses TRBV24-1 and TRBJ2-2; D might be TRBD1 (5 bases). Germline lookup yields CDR1 KGHDR and CDR2 SFDVKD. V lost 9 bases, J lost 6 bases, and 13 bases lay in between. The CDR3 is 13 residues long. The CDR3 nucleotides read TGTGCCACCCCTCCAGGGTCATCCGGGGAGCTGTTTTTT. It is translated as CATPPGSSGELFF.

Points on this clonotype: A far larger clone is one nucleotide away, so this likely arose from a read error. The genes are TRBV6-8 and TRBJ1-1; 7 bases line up with TRBD1. This CDR3 has 14 amino acids. The V segment lost 8 bases and the J segment 0 bases; nucleotides outside the gene matches: 6. Per germline, CDR1 MNHGY and CDR2 SAAAGT. In nucleotides, the CDR3 is TGTGCCAGCGGGGAACAGGGGTTGAACACTGAAGCTTTCTTT. This sequence encodes CASGEQGLNTEAFF.